The 31 T cell receptor beta chains in this list originate from one sample, sequenced in a study of tumor-infiltrating lymphocytes in oesophageal squamous cell carcinoma. TCRdb reprocessed the PCR reads via MiXCR and lists one record per CDR3 protein. This table has 8,500 to 14,000 distinct CDR3 sequences, approximately 60% appearing once. Sequencing used esophageal tumor tissue. These receptors all stem from a male donor with esophageal squamous cell carcinoma.

The genes are TRBV6-1 and TRBJ2-5; D is possibly TRBD2 (6 bases). V was trimmed by 6 bases and J by 4 bases, leaving 15 bases between them. This CDR3 has 14 amino acids. Germline assignment: CDR1 MNHNS and CDR2 SASEGT. The CDR3 region is CASREKRGGETQYF. The CDR3 DNA follows: TGTGCCAGCAGAGAGAAGAGGGGAGGAGAGACCCAGTACTTC.

The chain uses TRBV7-9 and TRBJ1-1; D might be TRBD1 (5 bases). CDR1 is SEHNR and CDR2 is FQNEAQ in the germline V gene (reference sequence). Deletions cut 3 bases from V and 4 bases from J, with 12 bases between. This CDR3 has 14 amino acids. The CDR3 bases are TGTGCCAGCAGCTTCAACTGGGGGGGCACTGAAGCTTTCTTT. Protein sequence: CASSFNWGGTEAFF.

This clonotype was found many times. This chain links TRBV15 with TRBJ2-1; no reliable D call. CDR3 size: 14 residues. CDR1 is LNHNV, CDR2 YYDKDF, per germline (reference sequence). V lost 1 base and J lost 5, with 9 bases in between. The CDR3 reads CATSRVRRNNEQFF. The DNA of the CDR3 is TGTGCCACCAGCAGAGTGCGTCGGAACAATGAGCAGTTCTTC.

This sequence joins TRBV7-6 and TRBJ2-2; TRBD1 matches at 7 bases. Germline loops: CDR1 SGHVS, CDR2 FNYEAQ. There are 16 residues in the CDR3. J lost 0 bases, V lost 7 bases, and 8 bases had no gene match. The CDR3 sequence: CASKGATGPNTGELFF. The CDR3 DNA follows: TGTGCCAGCAAGGGGGCGACAGGCCCGAACACCGGGGAGCTGTTTTTT.

V usage is TRBV20-1 and J usage is TRBJ2-5; D gene uncertain. V lost 6 bases and J 5 bases, leaving 10 bases between the germline ends. The CDR3 runs 11 residues. CDR1 DFQATT and CDR2 SNEGSKA come from the germline V gene (reference sequence). DNA for the CDR3: TGCAGTGCGACCCTGGGGGAGACCCAGTACTTC. Translation gives CSATLGETQYF.

This clonotype is medium-sized. V usage is TRBV24-1 and J usage is TRBJ2-5; 9 bases map to TRBD2. From germline, CDR1 is KGHDR and CDR2 SFDVKD. V was pared by 0 bases and J by 5 bases, with 9 bases of the junction left unmatched. The CDR3 has 17 residues. The CDR3 sequence is CATSDLPRASGKETQYF. The CDR3 nucleotides read TGTGCCACCAGTGATTTGCCTCGGGCTAGCGGGAAGGAGACCCAGTACTTC.

J is TRBJ1-6 and V is TRBV7-8; D is ambiguous. V lost 3 bases to trimming and J lost 5 bases, with 2 bases between them. Germline V CDR1 and CDR2: SGHVS, FQNEAQ. The CDR3 totals 12 residues. The CDR3 region has the DNA TGTGCCAGCAGCTTTAATAATTCACCCCTCCACTTT. Protein: CASSFNNSPLHF.

This chain uses TRBV10-2 with TRBJ2-4, with D tentatively TRBD2 (6 bases). The end of the DNA is better explained by TRBJ2-7, so the J call may be wrong. Germline CDR1 is WSHSY and CDR2 is SAAADI. The CDR3 consists of 15 residues. Here the CDR3 reads CASSTGTSGGYEQYF. The CDR3 bases are TGCGCCAGCAGTACCGGGACCTCCGGGGGTTACGAGCAGTACTTC.

Comments on this clonotype: This may be a read error, as it is one base from a much larger clone. The chain combines TRBV5-1 with TRBJ2-7; 10 nucleotides align to TRBD2. The DNA matches TRBJ2-5 better at its end, which makes the J call doubtful. This CDR3 spans 14 amino acids. CDR1 and CDR2 (germline): SGHRS, YFSETQ. In DNA, the CDR3 is TGCGCCAACAGCTTGGATAGCGGGAGGGAGACCCAGTACTTC. It is translated as CANSLDSGRETQYF.

This clonotype was seen many times. One base away lies a much larger clone, so this may be a sequencing read error. The gene calls are TRBV12-3 or TRBV12-4 and TRBJ2-7; D ambiguous. The V and J ends lost 6 bases and 7 bases respectively, with 22 bases between them. There are 15 residues in the CDR3. The CDR3 loop reads CASSPAWSAYNEQYF. CDR3 DNA: TGTGCCAGCAGCCCCGCGTGGTCCGCCTACAATGAGCAGTACTTC.

By proportion, this clonotype is medium-sized. J is TRBJ2-3 and V is TRBV27; the match to TRBD2 covers 12 bases. The CDR3 extends over 16 amino acids. V lost 4 bases, J lost 1 base, and 3 bases stayed unmatched. CDR1 and CDR2 from the germline V gene are MNHEY and SMNVEV (reference sequence). The CDR3 DNA reads TGTGCCAGCAGTTCCCGACTAGCGGGAGGCACAGATACGCAGTATTTT. As protein: CASSSRLAGGTDTQYF.

Relative to its sample, this clonotype is medium-sized. The chain joins TRBV7-8 to TRBJ1-1; 7 bases map to TRBD1. Germline loops: CDR1 SGHVS, CDR2 FQNEAQ. The CDR3 contains 15 residues. V shed 5 bases and J 1 base; nucleotides not matched to a gene: 7. The CDR3 reads CASSPLTGWNTEAFF. CDR3 in DNA: TGTGCCAGCAGCCCTCTGACAGGGTGGAACACTGAAGCTTTCTTT.

This chain joins TRBV7-8 and TRBJ2-5; unclear D gene. The CDR3 sequence is 14 residues long. The germline V gene has CDR1 SGHVS and CDR2 FQNEAQ. Trimming took 5 bases from V and 2 from J, leaving 12 bases between them. CDR3: CASSPVGVQETQYF. CDR3 DNA: TGTGCCAGCAGCCCAGTGGGCGTACAAGAGACCCAGTACTTC.

The rearrangement joins TRBV7-2 to TRBJ1-1; 7 bases align to TRBD2. The DNA end is a closer match to TRBJ2-7, so the J assignment may be wrong. CDR3 length: 14 amino acids. Germline lookup yields CDR1 SGHTA and CDR2 FQGNSA. CDR3 sequence: CASSPWTSSYEQYF. The DNA of the CDR3 is TGTGCCAGCAGCCCCTGGACTAGTTCCTACGAGCAGTACTTC.

A single count supports this clonotype. It is unclear where the CDR3 begins or ends on the DNA, so no DNA is shown, and the CDR3 is as TCRdb lists it. J is TRBJ1-1 and V is TRBV7-5; TRBD1 is the table's D call and was not checked against the DNA. TRBV7-5 is annotated as a pseudogene. The CDR3 spans 15 residues, counting both ends. CDR3 residues: CISVPEALTGAEAFF.

The chain uses TRBV7-6 and TRBJ2-1; D might be TRBD1 (5 bases). The end of the DNA is better explained by TRBJ2-7, so the J call may be wrong. This CDR3 has 13 amino acids. Per the germline V gene, CDR1 is SGHVS and CDR2 is FNYEAQ. CDR3 in DNA: TGTGCCAGCAGCTCCAATAGGGGCTACGAGCAGTACTTC. It translates to CASSSNRGYEQYF.

This clonotype was counted only a few times. One junction end does not reproduce the germline sequence, and a read error may be involved. The rearrangement joins TRBV7-8 to TRBJ2-7, with 9 bases that match TRBD2. The CDR3 has 12 residues. Per the germline V gene, CDR1 is SGHVS and CDR2 is FQNEAQ. The chain's CDR3 is CASSIAGDEQYF. The CDR3 nucleotides read TGTGCCAGCAGCATAGCGGGAGACGAGCAGTACTTC.

The V gene is TRBV7-9, the J gene TRBJ1-1; weak D call: TRBD1 (5 bases). CDR1 is SEHNR, CDR2 FQNEAQ, per germline (reference sequence). Trimming removed 5 bases from V and 0 bases from J, with 13 bases in between. The CDR3 has 15 amino acids. The CDR3 DNA follows: TGTGCCAGCAGCCCTTCTTCGGGGGTGAACACTGAAGCTTTCTTT. It specifies CASSPSSGVNTEAFF.

CDR3 DNA: TGTGCCATCCGACCCGGGACGGTAACGAACACTGAAGCTTTCTTT. This codes for CAIRPGTVTNTEAFF. The gene calls are TRBV10-3 and TRBJ1-1; D is perhaps TRBD1 (5 bases). Germline V gives CDR1 ENHRY, CDR2 SYGVKD. The CDR3 consists of 15 residues. The ends were cut back, 8 bases at V and 1 base at J, with 17 bases in the middle.

The V gene is TRBV24-1, the J gene TRBJ2-4; tentatively, D is TRBD2 (5 bases). Germline V gene data show CDR1 as KGHDR and CDR2 as SFDVKD. Deletions cut 2 bases from V and 15 bases from J, with 28 bases between. The length of the CDR3 is 17 residues. CDR3 sequence: CATSDSRTTLNTGELYF. The CDR3 DNA is TGTGCCACCAGTGATTCCCGGACCACACTAAACACCGGGGAGCTGTACTTC.

The J gene is TRBJ2-1, the V gene TRBV7-3; tentative D call: TRBD2 (6 bases). Per germline, CDR1 SGHTA and CDR2 FQGTGA. Trimming shortened V by 6 bases and J by 13 bases, and 25 bases separated the two germline ends. This CDR3 has 15 amino acids. DNA for the CDR3: TGTGCCAGCAGTCCCACCGGTGGGGGAGGAGAGACCCAGTTCTTC. This sequence encodes CASSPTGGGGETQFF.

This chain connects TRBV30 to TRBJ1-4; 12 bases are shared with TRBD1. Unmatched junction bases numbered 5, after V lost 3 bases and J lost 3 bases. The CDR3 runs 16 residues. The germline V gene encodes CDR1 GTSNPN and CDR2 SVGIG (reference sequence). CDR3 nucleotide sequence: TGTGCCTGGAGGGGGACAGGGGGCGCATCTAATGAAAAACTGTTTTTT. Protein product: CAWRGTGGASNEKLFF.

This clonotype ranks as medium-sized. J is TRBJ2-3 and V is TRBV28; no firm D call. CDR3 length: 10 amino acids. Germline V gene data show CDR1 as MDHEN and CDR2 as SYDVKM. Trimming shortened V by 3 bases and J by 6 bases, and 1 base separated the two germline ends. CDR3 coding DNA: TGTGCCAGCAGTTTGGATACGCAGTATTTT. It codes for CASSLDTQYF.

This clonotype came up a few times. With a much larger clone just one base away, this may be a read error. This chain joins TRBV19 and TRBJ2-5; perhaps D is TRBD1 or TRBD2 (5 bases each). The CDR3 length is 13 residues. Trimming left V 0 bases short and J 11 bases short, with 13 bases between. Germline assignment: CDR1 LNHDA and CDR2 SQIVND (reference sequence). CDR3 protein: CASSIDLEGTQYF. CDR3 nucleotides: TGTGCCAGTAGTATAGATCTAGAGGGGACGCAGTACTTC.

The rearrangement links TRBV28 to TRBJ2-3; weak D call: TRBD2 (6 bases). The CDR3 runs 14 residues. The germline CDR1 and CDR2 sequences are MDHEN and SYDVKM. V was trimmed by 9 bases and J by 5 bases, leaving 18 bases between them. The CDR3 reads CARPKEGQVDTQYF. CDR3 DNA: TGTGCCAGGCCGAAGGAGGGGCAAGTAGATACGCAGTATTTT.

This clonotype came up a few times. The gene calls are TRBV7-2 and TRBJ2-1; D remains unclear. This CDR3 contains 16 residues. Deletions cut 1 base from V and 2 bases from J, with 12 bases between. Germline loops: CDR1 SGHTA, CDR2 FQGNSA. The CDR3 coding sequence is TGTGCCAGCAGCTTAGACGCATCGTTTACCTACAATGAGCAGTTCTTC. It codes for CASSLDASFTYNEQFF.

The rearrangement links TRBV7-9 to TRBJ2-5, with TRBD1 matching 8 bases. The CDR3 runs to 15 residues. The germline V gene encodes CDR1 SEHNR and CDR2 FQNEAQ (reference sequence). Trimming cost V 1 base and J 5 bases; bases outside gene matches: 6. DNA for the CDR3: TGTGCCAGCAGCTTAGTGGCAGGGGGCGGTGAGACCCAGTACTTC. This translates into CASSLVAGGGETQYF.

This sequence joins TRBV20-1 and TRBJ2-7, with D possibly being TRBD1 or TRBD2 (5 bases each). V was cut by 3 bases and J by 0 bases, with 18 bases left in between. The CDR3 contains 16 residues. The germline V gene has CDR1 DFQATT and CDR2 SNEGSKA (reference sequence). CDR3 in amino acids: CSASAHGARSSYEQYF. The CDR3 region has the DNA TGCAGTGCTAGCGCCCACGGGGCTCGTAGCTCCTACGAGCAGTACTTC.

The J gene is TRBJ2-1, the V gene TRBV15; D call uncertain. Trimming removed 0 bases at V and 0 bases at J, with 12 bases between. CDR3 length: 17 residues. Germline CDR1 LNHNV, CDR2 YYDKDF (reference sequence). The CDR3 is CATSRDRSPLSYNEQFF. Written as DNA, the CDR3 is TGTGCCACCAGCAGAGATCGTTCGCCACTCTCCTACAATGAGCAGTTCTTC.

This clonotype ranks as medium-sized. Mismatch with germline at one junction end may stem from a read error. The chain couples TRBV7-7 to TRBJ2-5; 13 bases are shared with TRBD2. This CDR3 region has 15 residues. Per germline, CDR1 SSHAT and CDR2 FNYEAQ (reference sequence). CDR3 bases: TGTGCTAGCAGCTTGGGACTAGCGGGAAGCGAGACCCAGTACTTC. This encodes CASSLGLAGSETQYF.

In this sample, this clonotype turned up many times. The chain uses TRBV19 and TRBJ2-3; 7 positions agree with TRBD2. Germline V gives CDR1 LNHDA, CDR2 SQIVND (reference sequence). The CDR3 has 14 amino acids. Losses at the gene ends were 1 base for V and 4 bases for J; bases not matched to a gene: 2. The CDR3 loop is CASSIGTSADTQYF. The CDR3 coding sequence is TGTGCCAGTAGTATAGGTACTAGCGCAGATACGCAGTATTTT.